This record looks at one T cell receptor beta chain sequence and its context. This sample was included in a study of immune evolution from preneoplasia to lung adenocarcinoma. Germline loops: CDR1 SQVTM, CDR2 ANQGSEA. This CDR3 comprises 14 residues. Trimming took off 6 bases at V and 4 bases at J, with 15 bases between the two ends. The assay was immunoSEQ multiplex PCR, and TCRdb's table has in-frame clones only and misses some. The repertoire has under 3,500 clones, under 85% of them found once; the top ten carry 13% to 15%. The material sequenced was FFPE adjacent normal lung tissue. This chain connects TRBV29-1 to TRBJ2-2; D possibly corresponds to TRBD1 (5 bases). The source is a person aged 40-50 years with lung adenocarcinoma. CDR3 in amino acids: CSVSLGLRTGELFF. CDR3 sequence (DNA): TGCAGCGTATCCTTGGGGCTACGCACCGGGGAGCTGTTTTTT.